A single sample is the source of the 20 T cell receptor beta chains below, sequenced in a study of PD-1 blockade in classical Hodgkin lymphoma. Relapse was seen in all patients after autologous stem cell transplantation, and brentuximab vedotin exposure was variable. Measured with immunoSEQ multiplex PCR; TCRdb has only the in-frame clones, and not every one. The sample lists roughly 10,000 clones; around 74% were seen once. The sample in question was peripheral blood mononuclear cells (PBMCs), obtained at baseline. Receptor source: a human donor with classical Hodgkin lymphoma.

The chain uses TRBV9 and TRBJ2-2; 12 bases are a match to TRBD1. There are 16 residues in the CDR3. Germline V lookup: CDR1 SGDLS, CDR2 YYNGEE. V gave up 2 bases and J gave up 2 bases; unmatched junction bases: 1. CDR3 region: CASSVGTGGNTGELFF. The CDR3 bases are TGTGCCAGCAGCGTTGGGACAGGGGGCAACACCGGGGAGCTGTTTTTT.

The chain has TRBV6-1 and TRBJ2-2; D perhaps matches TRBD1 (7 bases). Trimming removed 10 bases at V and 5 bases at J, with 17 bases between. The V gene's germline CDR1 is MNHNS and CDR2 SASEGT. The CDR3 is made up of 14 amino acids. DNA of the CDR3: TGTGCCACAGGGGGGACCACCCGGACCGGGGAGCTGTTTTTT. Protein product: CATGGTTRTGELFF.

The V and J genes are TRBV19 and TRBJ1-2, with no clear D. The CDR3 has 12 amino acids. CDR1 and CDR2 (germline): LNHDA, SQIVND (reference sequence). With 3 bases removed from V and 5 bases from J, the gap between germline ends came to 7 bases. CDR3 DNA sequence: TGTGCCAGTAGTATCTGGCAGTATGGCTACACCTTC. Its translation is CASSIWQYGYTF.

This chain uses TRBV4-1 with TRBJ2-2; no definite D call. The CDR3 is made up of 17 amino acids. Trimming took 0 bases from V and 4 from J, leaving 15 bases between them. CDR1 and CDR2 from the germline V gene are MGHRA and YSYEKL. This CDR3 reads CASSQEKGWDRTGELFF. CDR3 nucleotide sequence: TGCGCCAGCAGCCAAGAAAAAGGGTGGGATCGCACCGGGGAGCTGTTTTTT.

This chain uses TRBV5-4 with TRBJ2-3; D unresolved. The CDR3 runs 14 residues. Germline V gene data show CDR1 as SGHNT and CDR2 as YYREEE (reference sequence). The germline V and J ends were trimmed by 4 bases and 2 bases, with 11 bases remaining between them. As DNA, the CDR3 is TGTGCCAGCAGCCTGGACCCCAACACAGATACGCAGTATTTT. Translating it yields CASSLDPNTDTQYF.

The chain carries TRBV7-2 and TRBJ1-2, with no clear D. V dropped 5 bases and J dropped 1 base, with 5 bases sitting between them. The CDR3 is made up of 12 amino acids. CDR1 is SGHTA, CDR2 FQGNSA, per germline. CDR3 residues: CASSQDNYGYTF. CDR3 DNA: TGTGCCAGCAGCCAGGATAACTATGGCTACACCTTC. The complete variable domain, with remaining parts taken from reference TRBV7-2 and TRBJ1-2, reads GAGVSQSPSNKVTEKGKDVELRCDPISGHTALYWYRQSLGQGLEFLIYFQGNSAPDKSGLPSDRFSAERTGGSVSTLTIQRTQQEDSAVYLCASSQDNYGYTFGSGTRLTVV.

The chain carries TRBV6-5 and TRBJ2-1; D remains ambiguous. Trimming took 2 bases from V and 10 from J, leaving 9 bases between them. The CDR3 extends over 12 amino acids. Germline V gene sequence: CDR1 MNHEY, CDR2 SVGAGI. In nucleotides, the CDR3 is TGTGCCAGCAGTTACGATATCCAGGAGCAGTTCTTC. Protein product: CASSYDIQEQFF.

The chain recombines TRBV19 with TRBJ2-3; D is possibly TRBD1 (8 bases). The CDR3 totals 15 residues. Germline-derived CDR1 and CDR2 are LNHDA and SQIVND (reference sequence). Trimming took 4 bases from V and 5 from J, leaving 16 bases between them. The CDR3 DNA reads as TGTGCCAGTAGTAGGGGGGGGACAGGAGGAGATACGCAGTATTTT. Amino acids: CASSRGGTGGDTQYF.

V and J are TRBV5-1 and TRBJ2-2, with TRBD1 matching over 7 bases. Germline V gene data show CDR1 as SGHRS and CDR2 as YFSETQ. V gave up 5 bases and J gave up 6 bases; unmatched junction bases: 10. This CDR3 comprises 15 residues. The CDR3 region is CASRSLTGFAGELFF. The CDR3 region has the DNA TGCGCCAGCAGGAGTTTGACAGGGTTTGCCGGGGAGCTGTTTTTT.

Relative to its sample, this clone is large. The chain joins TRBV13 to TRBJ1-1; D remains ambiguous. V was clipped by 4 bases and J by 3 bases, with 3 bases between them. This CDR3 comprises 11 residues. Germline CDR1 reads PRHDT; CDR2 reads FYEKMQ (reference sequence). The CDR3 region is CASSSYTEAFF. The CDR3 bases are TGTGCCAGCAGCTCCTACACTGAAGCTTTCTTT.

This chain links TRBV27 with TRBJ2-3; D is possibly TRBD1 or TRBD2 (5 bases each). Germline V gene lookup returns CDR1 MNHEY and CDR2 SMNVEV (reference sequence). V lost 7 bases, J lost 0 bases, and 14 bases lay in between. This CDR3 region has 15 residues. CDR3 loop: CASKFMGESTDTQYF. The CDR3 DNA is TGTGCCAGCAAGTTTATGGGGGAGAGCACAGATACGCAGTATTTT.

The V and J genes are TRBV7-9 and TRBJ2-3; 12 nucleotides match TRBD2. The CDR3 length is 16 residues. CDR1 is SEHNR, CDR2 FQNEAQ, per germline (reference sequence). The V and J ends lost 4 bases and 1 base, in that order; junction bases with no gene match: 3. CDR3 bases: TGTGCCAGCAGCTACGGACTAGCGGGGCGCACAGATACGCAGTATTTT. Its protein product is CASSYGLAGRTDTQYF.

The CDR3: CASSQHIDPSYEQYF. The CDR3 region has the DNA TGTGCCAGCAGCCAGCACATCGACCCCTCCTACGAGCAGTACTTC. This chain connects TRBV7-2 to TRBJ2-7, with D unresolved. The CDR3 contains 15 residues. Trimming pared 5 bases from V and 0 bases from J, leaving 14 bases between. The V gene's germline CDR1 is SGHTA and CDR2 FQGNSA.

The genes are TRBV19 and TRBJ2-7; D is possibly TRBD1 (5 bases). Between the trimmed V and J ends, which lost 0 bases and 3 bases, there was a span of 12 bases. The CDR3 contains 15 residues. Germline V gene data show CDR1 as LNHDA and CDR2 as SQIVND (reference sequence). The CDR3 coding sequence is TGTGCCAGTAGTATAGAGGGGCGCGGAAGCTACGAGCAGTACTTC. It codes for CASSIEGRGSYEQYF.

The rearrangement joins TRBV2 to TRBJ2-1; the D is unclear. V shed 5 bases and J shed 0 bases, with 8 bases lying between them. Per germline, CDR1 SNHLY and CDR2 FYNNEI. The CDR3 is 14 residues long. The CDR3 here is CASSLASSYNEQFF. The CDR3, as DNA: TGTGCCAGCAGTTTGGCAAGCTCCTACAATGAGCAGTTCTTC.

J is TRBJ1-1 and V is TRBV5-4, with TRBD1 as a possible D gene (5 bases). V dropped 5 bases and J dropped 4 bases, with 15 bases sitting between them. Per the germline V gene, CDR1 is SGHNT and CDR2 is YYREEE (reference sequence). CDR3 length: 14 residues. The CDR3 region has the DNA TGTGCCAGCAGACCTGGGCAGGGCGGCACTGAAGCTTTCTTT. It translates to CASRPGQGGTEAFF.

V usage is TRBV4-2 and J usage is TRBJ2-7; the match to TRBD2 covers 11 bases. The CDR3 is made up of 18 amino acids. Germline V gene sequence: CDR1 LGHNA, CDR2 YNFKEQ. V lost 0 bases, J lost 0 bases, and 7 bases stayed unmatched. The CDR3: CASSQDKVAGGSSYEQYF. The CDR3 nucleotides are TGTGCCAGCAGCCAAGATAAGGTAGCGGGGGGGTCCTCCTACGAGCAGTACTTC.

The V gene is TRBV6-1, the J gene TRBJ1-6; D remains unclear. Germline V gene lookup returns CDR1 MNHNS and CDR2 SASEGT. Trimming removed 4 bases from V and 0 bases from J, with 16 bases in between. CDR3 length: 18 residues. The chain's CDR3 is CASSGSTASGSYNSPLHF. DNA of the CDR3: TGTGCCAGCAGTGGTAGCACCGCGTCGGGCTCCTATAATTCACCCCTCCACTTT.

The chain combines TRBV6-5 with TRBJ2-5, with a tentative D call TRBD1 (5 bases). Germline CDR1 MNHEY, CDR2 SVGAGI. The CDR3 has 14 residues. V dropped 6 bases and J dropped 5 bases, with 16 bases sitting between them. CDR3 region: CASSGQGSLETQYF. The CDR3 DNA is TGTGCCAGCAGCGGTCAGGGTAGCCTGGAGACCCAGTACTTC.

As regards this clone: One end of the junction is discordant with germline, which a read error may explain. The chain joins TRBV11-3 to TRBJ2-1, with a weak D call TRBD2 (6 bases). The CDR3 is made up of 15 amino acids. Germline V gene sequence: CDR1 SGHNT, CDR2 YENEEA. The CDR3 loop reads CASSLERGSSNEQFF. The CDR3 nucleotides read TGTGCCAGCAGCTTAGAACGGGGGTCCTCCAATGAGCAGTTCTTC.